Below, 25 T cell receptor beta chains from the same sample are listed, as sequenced in a study of blood T cell repertoires in COVID-19. The data were produced by immunoSEQ multiplex PCR, yet TCRdb's version contains in-frame clones alone and is incomplete. The data contain about 130,000 clones, around 83% of them singletons. Sample: peripheral blood. The source of these receptors is a human donor in a cohort sampled during active COVID-19.

The V and J genes are TRBV5-4 and TRBJ1-2, with a possible D match to TRBD1 (6 bases). Germline V lookup: CDR1 SGHNT, CDR2 YYREEE (reference sequence). The CDR3 loop spans 13 amino acids. Trimming took off 0 bases at V and 8 bases at J, with 11 bases between the two ends. CDR3 protein: CASSLEWGTGYTF. CDR3 sequence (DNA): TGTGCCAGCAGCTTGGAGTGGGGGACAGGCTACACCTTC.

V is TRBV27 and J is TRBJ2-3; TRBD2 might be the D (5 bases). Germline CDR1 and CDR2: MNHEY and SMNVEV (reference sequence). The CDR3 covers 17 residues. The V and J ends lost 5 bases and 2 bases respectively, with 20 bases between them. The DNA of the CDR3 is TGTGCCAGCAGTCTGACGGCGCGGCGGGCTACCACAGATACGCAGTATTTT. The encoded protein is CASSLTARRATTDTQYF.

This chain links TRBV18 with TRBJ2-3, with D uncertain. Germline CDR1 KGHSH, CDR2 LQKENI. Trimming took off 3 bases at V and 5 bases at J, with 9 bases between the two ends. The CDR3 sequence is 13 residues long. The CDR3 DNA reads TGTGCCAGCTCACCCCTAGGTGAAGATACGCAGTATTTT. This encodes CASSPLGEDTQYF.

This chain's CDR3 is CAWREDGQETQYF. CDR3 sequence (DNA): TGTGCCTGGAGGGAGGACGGTCAAGAGACCCAGTACTTC. V gene TRBV30 combines with J gene TRBJ2-5; D perhaps matches TRBD2 (5 bases). This CDR3 spans 13 amino acids. Germline V lookup: CDR1 GTSNPN, CDR2 SVGIG (reference sequence). The germline V and J ends were trimmed by 3 bases and 2 bases, with 10 bases remaining between them.

The V call is TRBV6-5, the J call TRBJ1-1, with TRBD1 as a possible D gene (5 bases). Germline V lookup: CDR1 MNHEY, CDR2 SVGAGI. This CDR3 comprises 15 residues. Trimming removed 8 bases at V and 6 bases at J, with 22 bases between. Written as DNA, the CDR3 is TGTGCCAGCCGCCGTGGGAGTACGGGGGACGCTGAAGCTTTCTTT. Its translation: CASRRGSTGDAEAFF.

The chain is built from TRBV5-6 and TRBJ2-5; D may be TRBD2 (5 bases). The CDR3 extends over 15 amino acids. V gave up 3 bases and J gave up 5 bases, with 17 bases separating them. Germline V lookup: CDR1 SGHDT, CDR2 YYEEEE. The CDR3 DNA follows: TGTGCCAGCAGCTCTATCGGTGAGGGCCGCGAGACCCAGTACTTC. This translates into CASSSIGEGRETQYF.

V gene TRBV11-1 combines with J gene TRBJ2-7, with D unresolved. The V end was cut by 1 base, the J end by 2 bases, with 3 bases between. The CDR3 is 12 residues long. Germline V gene sequence: CDR1 SGHAT, CDR2 FQDESV (reference sequence). This CDR3 is CASSLGAYEQYF. The DNA of the CDR3 is TGTGCCAGCAGCTTAGGCGCCTACGAGCAGTACTTC.

V is TRBV5-4 and J is TRBJ2-7, with D possibly being TRBD1 (5 bases). The ends were cut back, 0 bases at V and 2 bases at J, with 9 bases in the middle. Per germline, CDR1 SGHNT and CDR2 YYREEE (reference sequence). The CDR3 extends over 14 amino acids. CDR3 region: CASSLDRQAYEQYV. Here the CDR3 DNA reads TGTGCCAGCAGCTTGGACAGGCAAGCCTACGAGCAGTACGTC.

The V and J genes are TRBV5-6 and TRBJ2-5; no clear D gene. The CDR3 sequence is 15 residues long. V shed 2 bases and J shed 1 base, with 12 bases lying between them. Germline V gene sequence: CDR1 SGHDT, CDR2 YYEEEE. DNA of the CDR3: TGTGCCAGCAGCTTAGCGTCCCCCGCCCAAGAGACCCAGTACTTC. It specifies CASSLASPAQETQYF.

The rearrangement joins TRBV27 to TRBJ2-1; D is possibly TRBD2 (5 bases). CDR1 is MNHEY, CDR2 SMNVEV, per germline (reference sequence). There are 16 residues in the CDR3. Deletions cut 9 bases from V and 0 bases from J, with 18 bases between. CDR3 in amino acids: CASYTWVGSSYNEQFF. DNA of the CDR3: TGTGCCAGTTATACATGGGTGGGGAGCTCCTACAATGAGCAGTTCTTC.

The chain is built from TRBV24-1 and TRBJ2-3; tentatively, D is TRBD1 (6 bases). The length of the CDR3 is 15 residues. Germline values: CDR1 KGHDR, CDR2 SFDVKD. Between the trimmed V and J ends, which lost 9 bases and 0 bases, there was a span of 15 bases. The CDR3 DNA is TGTGCCACCGGACTTACAGGGAAGAGCACAGATACGCAGTATTTT. Protein: CATGLTGKSTDTQYF.

This sequence joins TRBV12-3 or TRBV12-4 and TRBJ2-5, with D unresolved. Trimming took off 5 bases at V and 4 bases at J, with 8 bases between the two ends. The CDR3 covers 12 residues. The CDR3 spells CASSTLVETQYF. CDR3 nucleotide sequence: TGTGCCAGCAGTACCCTAGTAGAGACCCAGTACTTC.

The chain links TRBV5-5 to TRBJ1-3; D ambiguous. This CDR3 comprises 15 residues. The V end was cut by 7 bases, the J end by 0 bases, with 14 bases between. Germline V gene data show CDR1 as SGHKS and CDR2 as YYEKEE (reference sequence). The CDR3 DNA is TGTGCCAGCCAAACTGCGGGGAACTCTGGAAACACCATATATTTT. As protein: CASQTAGNSGNTIYF.

This clone has more than one count but fewer than ten. The chain is built from TRBV5-1 and TRBJ1-6; 7 bases are a match to TRBD1. V lost 3 bases and J lost 5; bases outside the gene matches: 5. CDR1 is SGHRS, CDR2 YFSETQ, per germline. The CDR3 length is 15 residues. The CDR3 DNA sequence: TGCGCCAGCAGCTGGACAGGCATTAATAATTCACCCCTCCACTTT. Translating gives CASSWTGINNSPLHF.

The chain carries TRBV7-9 and TRBJ1-4; D is perhaps TRBD1 (6 bases). V was pared by 5 bases and J by 0 bases, with 10 bases between. Germline V gives CDR1 SEHNR, CDR2 FQNEAQ (reference sequence). This CDR3 is 15 amino acids long. This chain's CDR3 is CASSAWTATNEKLFF. CDR3 nucleotides: TGTGCCAGCAGCGCATGGACAGCAACTAATGAAAAACTGTTTTTT.

The chain combines TRBV30 with TRBJ1-6, with no clear D. This CDR3 has 13 residues. Trimming pared 0 bases from V and 7 bases from J, leaving 7 bases between. Per germline, CDR1 GTSNPN and CDR2 SVGIG (reference sequence). Here the CDR3 reads CAWSVAANSPLHF. The CDR3 DNA is TGTGCCTGGAGTGTAGCGGCGAATTCACCCCTCCACTTT.

The table lists this clone with a few counts. The V and J genes are TRBV5-6 and TRBJ2-2; a weak D match, TRBD2 (5 bases). Germline assignment: CDR1 SGHDT and CDR2 YYEEEE. V was shortened by 4 bases and J by 2 bases, with 9 bases between the two germline ends. The CDR3 length is 14 residues. The chain's CDR3 is CASSPGLNTGELFF. Written as DNA, the CDR3 is TGTGCCAGCAGCCCCGGACTCAACACCGGGGAGCTGTTTTTT.

This clone has just one count. V and J are TRBV5-1 and TRBJ2-5; 7 positions match TRBD2. From germline, CDR1 is SGHRS and CDR2 YFSETQ. This CDR3 spans 14 amino acids. The trim removed 4 bases at V and 5 bases at J, leaving 8 bases unmatched. The DNA of the CDR3 is TGCGCCAGCAGCCTGGAGCGGGGATCGGAGACCCAGTACTTC. Translated: CASSLERGSETQYF. Full variable domain (remainder filled in from reference TRBV5-1 and TRBJ2-5): KAGVTQTPRYLIKTRGQQVTLSCSPISGHRSVSWYQQTPGQGLQFLFEYFSETQRNKGNFPGRFSGRQFSNSRSEMNVSTLELGDSALYLCASSLERGSETQYFGPGTRLLVL.

The CDR3: CASSLGGATGRAFF. DNA of the CDR3: TGTGCCAGCAGCTTAGGGGGAGCGACAGGGCGCGCTTTCTTT. V is TRBV11-2 and J is TRBJ1-1; 7 nucleotides agree with TRBD1. V gave up 1 base and J gave up 11 bases; unmatched junction bases: 10. The CDR3 has 14 amino acids. CDR1 and CDR2 (germline): SGHAT, FQNNGV.

The chain employs TRBV11-2 and TRBJ2-1, with TRBD2 matching over 8 bases. The trim removed 6 bases at V and 4 bases at J, leaving 11 bases unmatched. The length of the CDR3 is 16 residues. Germline CDR1 SGHAT, CDR2 FQNNGV. The CDR3 loop reads CASRREWLAGYNEQFF. The CDR3 DNA sequence: TGTGCCAGCAGAAGAGAGTGGCTAGCGGGTTACAATGAGCAGTTCTTC.

The gene calls are TRBV28 and TRBJ1-1, with D possibly being TRBD1 (6 bases). Trimming removed 7 bases from V and 1 base from J, with 16 bases in between. CDR1 and CDR2 from the germline V gene are MDHEN and SYDVKM. This CDR3 is built from 15 residues. In DNA form, the CDR3 reads TGTGCCAGCAACTGGGGGGGGCTGGGGAACACTGAAGCTTTCTTT. It codes for CASNWGGLGNTEAFF.

This chain uses TRBV9 with TRBJ1-2; 9 bases align to TRBD1. Trimming took 3 bases from V and 5 from J; bases not matched to a gene: 14. The CDR3 has 17 residues. The germline V gene has CDR1 SGDLS and CDR2 YYNGEE. CDR3 protein: CASSANSGTGTKYGYTF. DNA for the CDR3: TGTGCCAGCAGCGCAAACTCCGGGACAGGGACGAAGTATGGCTACACCTTC. The entire variable domain, with the rest obtained from reference TRBV9 and TRBJ1-2, is as follows: DSGVTQTPKHLITATGQRVTLRCSPRSGDLSVYWYQQSLDQGLQFLIQYYNGEERAKGNILERFSAQQFPDLHSELNLSSLELGDSALYFCASSANSGTGTKYGYTFGSGTRLTVV.

This clone has just a few counts. The chain uses TRBV11-2 and TRBJ2-2; D remains unclear. This CDR3 has 13 residues. The ends were cut back, 1 base at V and 3 bases at J, with 3 bases in the middle. Per germline, CDR1 SGHAT and CDR2 FQNNGV. CDR3 amino acids: CASSLGDTGELFF. CDR3 coding DNA: TGTGCCAGCAGCTTAGGCGACACCGGGGAGCTGTTTTTT.

This chain connects TRBV5-6 to TRBJ1-6; a weak D match, TRBD1 (6 bases). The V gene lost 2 bases and the J gene lost 7 bases, with 16 bases spanning the gap. The CDR3 is 16 residues long. Germline V gene data show CDR1 as SGHDT and CDR2 as YYEEEE. The CDR3 DNA reads as TGTGCCAGCAGCTTTCTTTCAGGGGTTAAGAATTCACCCCTCCACTTT. Amino acids: CASSFLSGVKNSPLHF.

The J gene is TRBJ2-1, the V gene TRBV4-1; 12 bases line up with TRBD2. Losses at the gene ends were 0 bases for V and 8 bases for J; bases not matched to a gene: 5. Germline CDR1 and CDR2: MGHRA and YSYEKL. The CDR3 covers 16 residues. Here the CDR3 reads CASSQELAGGKYEQFF. CDR3 nucleotide sequence: TGCGCCAGCAGCCAAGAACTAGCGGGAGGAAAGTATGAGCAGTTCTTC.